This entry is about one T cell receptor (beta chain). Its antigen is undetermined. Using unique molecular identifiers, the investigators prepared the TCRbeta library. TCRdb itself ran the PCR reads through MiXCR, one entry per CDR3 protein. Of approximately 230,000 distinct CDR3 sequences in the sample, more than 20% are singletons; the top ten hold more than 4.5%. The data belong to a study of T-cell reconstitution after alpha-beta-depleted transplantation in children. Study-level points and caveats: At one year after transplant, newly produced T cells mostly accounted for T-cell counts and diversity. Approximately two months post-transplant, alpha-beta T cells reportedly originated from several hundred expanded graft clones. Recipient T cells and thymic progenitors that survived were the source of the high TCRbeta diversity seen at day 60 in some patients.

The CDR3 consists of 20 residues. With 0 bases clipped from V and 3 bases from J, the junction kept 13 bases outside the gene matches. Germline CDR1 reads LGHNA; CDR2 reads YNFKEQ. This clonotype was sampled from a female patient aged 2-10 years who had a stem cell transplant for congenital amegakaryocytic thrombocytopenia, so the T cells may come from the graft donor. The J gene is TRBJ2-1, the V gene TRBV4-2; 11 bases match TRBD2. Sequencing was performed on PBMCs, mostly from graft donor cells, taken 360 days after TCRalphabeta/CD19-depleted stem cell transplant. CDR3 protein: CASSQDQSLAGGLIYNEQFF. For the CDR3, the DNA is TGTGCCAGCAGCCAAGATCAAAGTCTAGCGGGAGGTCTAATCTACAATGAGCAGTTCTTC.